This T cell receptor beta chain was retrieved from a study of cytomegalovirus exposure and HLA in healthy donors. This clone was seen just once. Amplification used 60 Vbeta primers and 13 Jbeta primers. TCRdb keeps only in-frame clones here, not all; method: immunoSEQ multiplex PCR. The sample has over 20,000 clones; approximately 70% are singletons. Germline values: CDR1 SQVTM, CDR2 ANQGSEA. This CDR3 spans 11 amino acids. Trimming cost V 4 bases and J 8 bases, with 8 bases left between them. Sequences were obtained from PBMCs. The sequence derives from a woman aged 45-60 years in good health and CMV-seronegative. This chain joins TRBV29-1 and TRBJ1-4; D unresolved. CDR3 residues: CSVGQKEKLFF. In DNA form, the CDR3 reads TGCAGCGTTGGCCAGAAGGAAAAACTGTTTTTT.